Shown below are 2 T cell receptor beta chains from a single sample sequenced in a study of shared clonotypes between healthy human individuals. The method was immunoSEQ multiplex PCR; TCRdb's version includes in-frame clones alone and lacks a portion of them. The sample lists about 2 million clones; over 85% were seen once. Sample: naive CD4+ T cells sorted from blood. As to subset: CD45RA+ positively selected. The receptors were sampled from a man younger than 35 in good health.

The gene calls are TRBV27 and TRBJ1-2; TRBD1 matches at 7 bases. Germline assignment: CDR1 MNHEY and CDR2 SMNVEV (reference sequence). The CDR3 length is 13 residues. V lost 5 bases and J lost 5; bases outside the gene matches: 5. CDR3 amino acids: CASSAQGGYGYTF. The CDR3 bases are TGTGCCAGCAGTGCTCAGGGGGGTTATGGCTACACCTTC.

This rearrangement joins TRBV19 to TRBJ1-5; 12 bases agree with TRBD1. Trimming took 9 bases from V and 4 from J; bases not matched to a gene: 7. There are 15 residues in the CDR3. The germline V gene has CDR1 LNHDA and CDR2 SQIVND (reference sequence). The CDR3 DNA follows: TGTGCCAGCACCGGGACAGGGGGCAGAAATCAGCCCCAGCATTTT. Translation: CASTGTGGRNQPQHF. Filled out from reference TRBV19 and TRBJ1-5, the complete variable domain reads DGGITQSPKYLFRKEGQNVTLSCEQNLNHDAMYWYRQDPGQGLRLIYYSQIVNDFQKGDIAEGYSVSREKKESFPLTVTSAQKNPTAFYLCASTGTGGRNQPQHFGDGTRLSIL.